This entry lists 15 T cell receptor beta chains sequenced from one sample in a study of regulatory T cells in long-lasting Graves disease. Sample time point: newly diagnosed GD, antithyroid drugs for less than 3 months. PBMCs were the source of the RNA used for TCR sequencing. Arm-PCR with iRepertoire HTBI primers amplified the CDR3 regions for these TCR beta libraries. TCRdb analysed the multiplex PCR reads with MiXCR anew, one entry per CDR3 protein. The data show some 490,000 distinct CDR3 sequences, 12% seen once. These data also formed part of another study, on T cells in Graves' hyperthyroidism and ophthalmopathy.

Sequences were derived from peripheral blood mononuclear cells (PBMCs), sampled at new diagnosis, from a patient treated with antithyroid drugs. The receptors originated from a woman aged 25 to 39 with Graves disease.

The chain carries TRBV5-4 and TRBJ2-3; 11 nucleotides line up with TRBD2. Germline CDR1 is SGHNT and CDR2 is YYREEE (reference sequence). The CDR3 totals 16 residues. Losses at the gene ends were 0 bases for V and 6 bases for J; bases not matched to a gene: 6. In DNA form, the CDR3 reads TGTGCCAGCAGCTTGGCCACTAGCGGGAGTCCCGATACGCAGTATTTT. It is translated as CASSLATSGSPDTQYF.

The chain links TRBV7-9 to TRBJ2-7; 8 bases are shared with TRBD1. The V gene's germline CDR1 is SEHNR and CDR2 FQNEAQ (reference sequence). J gave up 4 bases and V 3 bases, and 5 bases lay outside the gene matches. This CDR3 region has 14 residues. The CDR3 nucleotides are TGTGCCAGCAGCTTGACAGGGGCTAGGTACGAGCAGTACTTC. Translated, it gives CASSLTGARYEQYF.

This sequence joins TRBV6-5 and TRBJ1-3, with D hard to call. The length of the CDR3 is 16 residues. Germline V CDR1 and CDR2: MNHEY, SVGAGI. The ends were cut back, 2 bases at V and 0 bases at J, with 11 bases in the middle. CDR3 coding DNA: TGTGCCAGCAGTTACAGAATCCCTAACTCTGGAAACACCATATATTTT. This sequence encodes CASSYRIPNSGNTIYF.

The chain uses TRBV28 and TRBJ2-7; 9 bases agree with TRBD1. With V trimmed by 4 bases and J by 3 bases, 4 bases remained unmatched. This CDR3 region has 14 residues. Germline CDR1 MDHEN, CDR2 SYDVKM. The CDR3 coding sequence is TGTGCCAGCAGTTCGGGACAGGGTTACTACGAGCAGTACTTC. This sequence encodes CASSSGQGYYEQYF.

Ten or more counts support this clonotype. The chain joins TRBV6-1 to TRBJ1-6, with 9 positions matching TRBD1. The CDR3 is 16 residues long. Per germline, CDR1 MNHNS and CDR2 SASEGT. The V segment lost 2 bases and the J segment 5 bases; nucleotides outside the gene matches: 4. For the CDR3, the DNA is TGTGCCAGCAGTGAACGGACAGGGGCGAATAATTCACCCCTCCACTTT. Translation: CASSERTGANNSPLHF.

This clonotype was detected only a few times. The chain links TRBV5-6 to TRBJ2-4; D perhaps matches TRBD2 (5 bases). Germline assignment: CDR1 SGHDT and CDR2 YYEEEE. V dropped 0 bases and J dropped 2 bases, with 9 bases sitting between them. This CDR3 comprises 15 residues. The CDR3 DNA sequence: TGTGCCAGCAGCTTGGCGGGGTTGTCCAAAAACATTCAGTACTTC. Its protein is CASSLAGLSKNIQYF.

This clonotype was detected ten times or more. The chain carries TRBV29-1 and TRBJ1-2, with D hard to call. CDR3 length: 13 residues. V lost 4 bases, J lost 1 base, and 10 bases lay in between. Germline CDR1 reads SQVTM; CDR2 reads ANQGSEA. CDR3 sequence: CSVGGLFNYGYTF. CDR3 bases: TGCAGCGTTGGGGGTCTCTTTAACTATGGCTACACCTTC.

The rearrangement uses TRBV25-1 and TRBJ2-3; TRBD2 aligns across 12 bases. Germline V lookup: CDR1 MGHDK, CDR2 SYGVNS. With 1 base clipped from V and 1 base from J, the junction kept 9 bases outside the gene matches. This CDR3 region has 19 residues. CDR3: CASSESSWRLAGGTDTQYF. Written as DNA, the CDR3 is TGTGCCAGCAGTGAATCCAGTTGGAGACTAGCGGGAGGCACAGATACGCAGTATTTT.

This clonotype was counted at least ten times. The chain is built from TRBV2 and TRBJ2-1; either TRBD1 or TRBD2 may fit D (5 bases each). V was clipped by 11 bases and J by 3 bases, with 17 bases between them. Germline V gene data show CDR1 as SNHLY and CDR2 as FYNNEI. CDR3 length: 14 amino acids. CDR3 residues: CAGRGDLLYNEQFF. DNA of the CDR3: TGTGCCGGCCGAGGGGATCTACTCTACAATGAGCAGTTCTTC.

This clonotype occurred many times. The CDR3: CASKATSTDTQYF. CDR3 DNA sequence: TGTGCCAGTAAAGCCACCAGCACAGATACGCAGTATTTT. This chain connects TRBV19 to TRBJ2-3, with D unclear. The germline CDR1 and CDR2 sequences are LNHDA and SQIVND (reference sequence). V lost 7 bases and J lost 0, with 8 bases in between. The length of the CDR3 is 13 residues.

V usage is TRBV4-3 and J usage is TRBJ2-1; the D gene is possibly TRBD2 (6 bases). The germline V and J ends were trimmed by 1 base and 6 bases, with 7 bases remaining between them. Looked up from germline, CDR1 is LGHNA and CDR2 is YSLEER. The CDR3 length is 13 residues. The CDR3 DNA reads as TGCGCCAGCAGCCAAGTCGGGGGCAATGAGCAGTTCTTC. It yields the protein CASSQVGGNEQFF.

This clonotype was counted between two and nine times. The V gene is TRBV7-9, the J gene TRBJ2-1; TRBD2 agrees at 10 bases. Germline CDR1 and CDR2: SEHNR and FQNEAQ (reference sequence). After removal of 5 bases from V and 10 bases from J, the junction contained 5 bases not matched to a gene. The CDR3 has 13 residues. CDR3 coding DNA: TGTGCCAGCAGCCCCCGGGGACTAGCGGAGCAGTTCTTC. It translates to CASSPRGLAEQFF.

In this sample, this clonotype turned up many times. Sequence at one end of the junction differs from germline and may be a read error. The chain employs TRBV5-1 and TRBJ1-1; 7 positions agree with TRBD1. Germline V lookup: CDR1 SGHRS, CDR2 YFSETQ. This CDR3 is built from 13 residues. The CDR3: CASSPGGSTEAFF. In DNA form, the CDR3 reads TGTGCCAGCAGCCCAGGGGGGAGCACTGAAGCTTTCTTT.

This clonotype was counted many times. This chain joins TRBV19 and TRBJ2-7, with D perhaps TRBD1 (7 bases). Germline-derived CDR1 and CDR2 are LNHDA and SQIVND (reference sequence). Trimming stripped 2 bases from V and 0 bases from J, with 14 bases between. This CDR3 contains 16 residues. CDR3 in DNA: TGTGCCAGTAGTATAAAGGGGGCGGGGAGCTCCTACGAGCAGTACTTC. It specifies CASSIKGAGSSYEQYF. Filled out from reference TRBV19 and TRBJ2-7, the complete variable domain reads DGGITQSPKYLFRKEGQNVTLSCEQNLNHDAMYWYRQDPGQGLRLIYYSQIVNDFQKGDIAEGYSVSREKKESFPLTVTSAQKNPTAFYLCASSIKGAGSSYEQYFGPGTRLTVT.

The chain couples TRBV24-1 to TRBJ1-5, with 7 bases matching TRBD1. CDR1 is KGHDR and CDR2 is SFDVKD in the germline V gene. This CDR3 is 15 amino acids long. After removal of 4 bases from V and 4 bases from J, the junction contained 6 bases not matched to a gene. CDR3 in amino acids: CATSDARTGNQPQHF. CDR3 nucleotide sequence: TGTGCCACCAGTGACGCCCGGACAGGTAATCAGCCCCAGCATTTT.